Below are 14 T cell receptor beta chains sequenced from a single sample in a study of OX40 agonist ivuxolimab in advanced cancers. The data were produced by immunoSEQ multiplex PCR, yet TCRdb's version contains in-frame clones alone and is incomplete. The profile covers 82,000 or so clones, with roughly 92% appearing a single time and 0.55% to 0.65% taken by the ten largest. This material consisted of CD4+ or CD8+ T cells sorted from blood, taken in a trial of the OX40 agonist ivuxolimab. The receptors derive from an adult with an advanced solid tumor such as melanoma, head and neck, liver or kidney cancer.

The J gene is TRBJ1-5, the V gene TRBV19; D perhaps matches TRBD1 (5 bases). CDR3 length equals 15 residues. Germline values: CDR1 LNHDA, CDR2 SQIVND (reference sequence). V was trimmed by 4 bases and J by 6 bases, leaving 16 bases between them. The CDR3 sequence: CASSRGRLGFQPQHF. CDR3 bases: TGTGCCAGTAGTAGGGGACGGCTAGGTTTTCAGCCCCAGCATTTT.

This chain connects TRBV7-9 to TRBJ2-1; D unresolved. The CDR3 totals 18 residues. V was pared by 5 bases and J by 1 base, with 21 bases between. Germline loops: CDR1 SEHNR, CDR2 FQNEAQ (reference sequence). CDR3 nucleotide sequence: TGTGCCAGCAGCCCAACTCAGGTGGTTGTTGGTTCCTACAATGAGCAGTTCTTC. Encoded protein: CASSPTQVVVGSYNEQFF.

This clone was seen a single time. The chain combines TRBV5-6 with TRBJ1-1, with D maybe TRBD1 (6 bases). Per germline, CDR1 SGHDT and CDR2 YYEEEE. The germline V and J ends were trimmed by 0 bases and 6 bases, with 9 bases remaining between them. The CDR3 is made up of 13 amino acids. The CDR3 loop is CASSLAGAAEAFF. The CDR3 DNA reads TGTGCCAGCAGCTTGGCGGGGGCAGCTGAAGCTTTCTTT.

This clone was counted a single time. The chain combines TRBV19 with TRBJ1-5; 7 positions agree with TRBD1. CDR3 length: 13 amino acids. Germline lookup yields CDR1 LNHDA and CDR2 SQIVND (reference sequence). The V gene end was trimmed by 8 bases and the J gene end by 7 bases; junction bases not matched to a gene: 8. The CDR3 loop reads CASLTGEGQPQHF. The DNA of the CDR3 is TGTGCCAGTTTAACAGGGGAGGGACAGCCCCAGCATTTT.

The rearrangement uses TRBV6-5 and TRBJ2-1, with 13 bases identical to TRBD2. With 4 bases clipped from V and 6 bases from J, the junction kept 3 bases outside the gene matches. The CDR3 runs to 15 residues. CDR1 MNHEY and CDR2 SVGAGI come from the germline V gene. The chain's CDR3 is CASSLTSGRANEQFF. The CDR3 nucleotides read TGTGCCAGCAGTTTAACTAGCGGGAGGGCCAATGAGCAGTTCTTC.

This CDR3 reads CASSFDTKNTGELFF. In DNA, the CDR3 is TGTGCCAGCAGCTTTGACACAAAGAACACCGGGGAGCTGTTTTTT. The V and J genes are TRBV11-2 and TRBJ2-2; unclear D gene. V was trimmed by 3 bases and J by 1 base, leaving 9 bases between them. CDR1 SGHAT and CDR2 FQNNGV come from the germline V gene. This CDR3 has 15 amino acids.

The rearrangement links TRBV21-1 to TRBJ1-1. TRBV21-1 represents a pseudogene. The CDR3 totals 16 residues. The CDR3 reads CASSGEDGLTSTEAFF. Written as DNA, the CDR3 is TGTGCCAGCAGCGGGGAGGACGGACTAACTTCCACTGAAGCTTTCTTT.

V usage is TRBV6-5 and J usage is TRBJ1-6; the D gene is possibly TRBD1 (6 bases). Trimming stripped 2 bases from V and 8 bases from J, with 13 bases between. This CDR3 contains 15 residues. CDR1 and CDR2 (germline): MNHEY, SVGAGI. The CDR3 DNA reads as TGTGCCAGCAGTTACGGGGGGGCGACGGATTCACCCCTCCACTTT. Its translation: CASSYGGATDSPLHF.

The V call is TRBV29-1, the J call TRBJ2-6; D gene ambiguous. V lost 7 bases to trimming and J lost 1 base, with 5 bases between them. The CDR3 totals 12 residues. Germline CDR1 and CDR2: SQVTM and ANQGSEA. CDR3 protein: CSAESGANVLTF. In DNA form, the CDR3 reads TGCAGCGCCGAATCTGGGGCCAACGTCCTGACTTTC.

The chain uses TRBV19 and TRBJ2-7, with D unclear. The CDR3 has 15 amino acids. In germline, CDR1 is LNHDA, CDR2 SQIVND (reference sequence). Trimming pared 0 bases from V and 2 bases from J, leaving 11 bases between. CDR3 region: CASSIEPGSAYEQYF. CDR3 DNA sequence: TGTGCCAGTAGTATAGAACCAGGTTCGGCCTACGAGCAGTACTTC.

The rearrangement joins TRBV15 to TRBJ1-1, with D maybe TRBD1 (5 bases). Germline V lookup: CDR1 LNHNV, CDR2 YYDKDF (reference sequence). This CDR3 comprises 14 residues. V was clipped by 0 bases and J by 4 bases, with 9 bases between them. The CDR3 region is CATSRDFGGTEAFF. The CDR3 DNA reads as TGTGCCACCAGCAGAGATTTCGGGGGCACTGAAGCTTTCTTT.

V gene TRBV6-1 combines with J gene TRBJ1-2, with D uncertain. V dropped 6 bases and J dropped 7 bases, with 18 bases sitting between them. The germline gives CDR1 MNHNS, CDR2 SASEGT. The CDR3 extends over 14 amino acids. The CDR3 region is CASRYTALMGGYTF. The CDR3 nucleotides are TGTGCCAGCAGGTACACGGCGTTAATGGGTGGCTACACCTTC.

V usage is TRBV11-2 and J usage is TRBJ1-1; 9 bases align to TRBD1. Per the germline V gene, CDR1 is SGHAT and CDR2 is FQNNGV. The CDR3 runs 15 residues. The V segment lost 4 bases and the J segment 1 base; nucleotides outside the gene matches: 4. CDR3 coding DNA: TGTGCCAGCAGCTCGGGACAGGGCTCGAACACTGAAGCTTTCTTT. The encoded protein is CASSSGQGSNTEAFF.

J is TRBJ2-3 and V is TRBV6-1; no reliable D call. The CDR3 is 16 residues long. V gave up 0 bases and J gave up 5 bases, with 15 bases separating them. Germline CDR1 MNHNS, CDR2 SASEGT. The CDR3 loop is CASSEAVVGRGDTQYF. As DNA, the CDR3 is TGTGCCAGCAGTGAAGCCGTCGTAGGACGTGGAGATACGCAGTATTTT.